What follows describes a single T cell receptor (beta chain). The record originates from a study of low-dose radiotherapy and immunotherapy resistance in tumors. Primers targeting TRAV and TRBV primed first-strand cDNA, covering alpha and beta chains. For amplifying TCRs, the PCR ran for approximately 18 cycles with Phusion, which was used together with a constant-region primer and the adapter on the V primers. TCRdb itself ran the reads through MiXCR, one entry per CDR3 protein. This repertoire shows under 20,000 distinct CDR3 sequences, about 74% found once; its top ten account for more than 9.5%. This receptor was taken from a human donor with advanced metastatic prostate, ovarian, gallbladder or colorectal cancer (not recorded which). This table probably holds off-target reads from a library built for another chain.

The CDR3 loop reads CASSFRAGSTYNEQFF. The CDR3 DNA reads as TGTGCCAGCAGTTTTCGAGCAGGGTCGACGTACAATGAGCAGTTCTTC. The V gene is TRBV12-3 or TRBV12-4, the J gene TRBJ2-1; weak D call: TRBD1 (5 bases). The CDR3 extends over 16 amino acids. V was trimmed by 3 bases and J by 4 bases, leaving 16 bases between them.